This TCR beta chain emerged from a study of cytomegalovirus exposure and HLA in healthy donors. V was trimmed by 4 bases and J by 5 bases, leaving 15 bases between them. Germline V gives CDR1 SNHLY, CDR2 FYNNEI. The CDR3 has 14 residues. The PCR was carried out with 60 Vbeta primers and 13 Jbeta primers. Measured with immunoSEQ multiplex PCR; TCRdb has only the in-frame clones, and not every one. The table records around 200,000 clones, more than 60% of them present only once. Notes on the study in general: Versus the roughly 690-donor mean, an Asian-associated ancestry cluster reportedly showed fewer N-insertions in a later analysis. Certain indistinguishable V segments, among them TRBV6-2 and TRBV6-3, were excluded. An observed cluster of highly shared sequence variants was recorded as a likely sequencing artifact.

About this clone: Antigen: not known.

The TCR originated in a female donor in good health and CMV-seronegative. The sequenced material came from PBMCs. The chain uses TRBV2 and TRBJ2-7, with a tentative D call TRBD1 (5 bases). The CDR3 here is CASSVQRQLDEQYF. The CDR3 region has the DNA TGTGCCAGCAGTGTTCAAAGACAGCTGGACGAGCAGTACTTC. Drawing the rest from reference TRBV2 and TRBJ2-7, the complete variable domain is EPEVTQTPSHQVTQMGQEVILRCVPISNHLYFYWYRQILGQKVEFLVSFYNNEISEKSEIFDDQFSVERPDGSNFTLKIRSTKLEDSAMYFCASSVQRQLDEQYFGPGTRLTVT.